These 18 T cell receptor beta chains originate from one sample sequenced in a study of blood T cell repertoires in COVID-19. Assay: immunoSEQ multiplex PCR; the TCRdb copy retains only in-frame clones and omits some. The data show 55,000 to 80,000 clones, around 79% seen once. Source material: peripheral blood. The receptors stem from a man aged 55 to 69 with acute or convalescent COVID-19.

The genes are TRBV28 and TRBJ2-1; TRBD1 aligns across 7 bases. CDR3 size: 15 residues. CDR1 and CDR2 (germline): MDHEN, SYDVKM. The ends lost 7 bases at V and 2 bases at J; junction bases unmatched: 8. The CDR3 here is CASTLGQVPYNEQFF. DNA of the CDR3: TGTGCCAGCACTCTCGGACAGGTCCCCTACAATGAGCAGTTCTTC. Supplemented by reference TRBV28 and TRBJ2-1, the full variable domain reads DVKVTQSSRYLVKRTGEKVFLECVQDMDHENMFWYRQDPGLGLRLIYFSYDVKMKEKGDIPEGYSVSREKKERFSLILESASTNQTSMYLCASTLGQVPYNEQFFGPGTRLTVL.

V usage is TRBV3-1 (or the pseudogene TRBV3-2) and J usage is TRBJ2-3, with 9 bases fitting TRBD2. The ends lost 4 bases at V and 1 base at J; junction bases unmatched: 6. Per the germline V gene, CDR1 is LGHDT and CDR2 is YNNKEL (reference sequence). This CDR3 contains 16 residues. CDR3 protein: CASSPSGRRGTDTQYF. The DNA of the CDR3 is TGTGCCAGCAGCCCCAGCGGGAGGAGGGGCACAGATACGCAGTATTTT.

The chain has TRBV6-5 and TRBJ2-7; D may be TRBD1 (5 bases). Germline V gene sequence: CDR1 MNHEY, CDR2 SVGAGI. V gave up 2 bases and J gave up 0 bases, with 8 bases separating them. The CDR3 loop spans 14 amino acids. The CDR3 reads CASSYTRDSYEQYF. CDR3 DNA sequence: TGTGCCAGCAGTTACACCAGGGACTCCTACGAGCAGTACTTC.

The chain has TRBV6-2 or TRBV6-3 and TRBJ2-7; 10 bases agree with TRBD2. The CDR3 has 14 residues. Per the germline V gene, CDR1 is MNHEY and CDR2 is SVGEGT. J gave up 2 bases and V 5 bases, and 3 bases lay outside the gene matches. CDR3 DNA sequence: TGTGCCAGCAGTGGACTAGCGGAAACCTACGAGCAGTACTTC. The encoded protein is CASSGLAETYEQYF.

V gene TRBV7-2 combines with J gene TRBJ2-5; tentatively, D is TRBD1 (5 bases). The germline V gene has CDR1 SGHTA and CDR2 FQGNSA. The CDR3 sequence is 15 residues long. The V gene lost 1 base and the J gene lost 5 bases, with 14 bases spanning the gap. In nucleotides, the CDR3 is TGTGCCAGCAGCTTAGGGGGCATGTGGGGTGAGACCCAGTACTTC. It encodes CASSLGGMWGETQYF.

The chain links TRBV4-1 to TRBJ2-1; tentative D call: TRBD2 (7 bases). V dropped 3 bases and J dropped 9 bases, with 24 bases sitting between them. Germline loops: CDR1 MGHRA, CDR2 YSYEKL. This CDR3 region has 17 residues. For the CDR3, the DNA is TGCGCCAGCAGCCAGGGGGCGGGACTACGACTCGTGGGTGAGCAGTTCTTC. This encodes CASSQGAGLRLVGEQFF.

The chain joins TRBV2 to TRBJ2-1; TRBD1 might be the D (5 bases). Germline V gene lookup returns CDR1 SNHLY and CDR2 FYNNEI. The CDR3 is made up of 12 amino acids. The V and J ends lost 0 bases and 14 bases respectively, with 11 bases between them. The CDR3: CASSEAGQSEFF. CDR3 DNA: TGTGCCAGCAGTGAAGCGGGGCAATCAGAGTTCTTC.

The CDR3 loop reads CASSPRLEGGELFF. CDR3 bases: TGTGCCAGCAGTCCGCGACTAGAGGGCGGGGAGCTGTTTTTT. This chain connects TRBV3-1 (or the pseudogene TRBV3-2) to TRBJ2-2; the D gene is possibly TRBD2 (6 bases). Trimming removed 6 bases from V and 7 bases from J, with 15 bases in between. The CDR3 runs to 14 residues. CDR1 is LGHDT, CDR2 YNNKEL, per germline (reference sequence).

The chain recombines TRBV30 with TRBJ2-7; D perhaps matches TRBD1 (5 bases). The CDR3 consists of 14 residues. Trimming pared 0 bases from V and 3 bases from J, leaving 12 bases between. The germline gives CDR1 GTSNPN, CDR2 SVGIG (reference sequence). The CDR3 nucleotides read TGTGCCTGGAGTGTCTTAGGGGCGAGCTACGAGCAGTACTTC. This sequence encodes CAWSVLGASYEQYF.

The chain links TRBV27 to TRBJ2-7; a weak D match, TRBD2 (5 bases). Trimming left V 2 bases short and J 5 bases short, with 10 bases between. CDR1 is MNHEY, CDR2 SMNVEV, per germline (reference sequence). CDR3 length equals 13 residues. In DNA form, the CDR3 reads TGTGCCAGCAGTTTAGGGCACGGGAACGAGCAGTACTTC. Translating gives CASSLGHGNEQYF.

The CDR3 protein is CASSVATKGQGATTGELFF. The CDR3 DNA reads TGTGCCAGCAGCGTAGCTACAAAGGGGCAGGGGGCGACCACCGGGGAGCTGTTTTTT. The J gene is TRBJ2-2, the V gene TRBV9; 8 nucleotides agree with TRBD1. The V gene's germline CDR1 is SGDLS and CDR2 YYNGEE. The trim removed 0 bases at V and 4 bases at J, leaving 14 bases unmatched. CDR3 size: 19 residues.

The chain couples TRBV6-1 to TRBJ1-2; 8 bases line up with TRBD1. Unmatched junction bases numbered 8, after V lost 1 base and J lost 4 bases. The CDR3 runs 16 residues. Germline assignment: CDR1 MNHNS and CDR2 SASEGT. The CDR3 sequence: CASSEVLGTGGYGYTF. In DNA, the CDR3 is TGTGCCAGCAGTGAAGTCCTAGGAACAGGGGGCTATGGCTACACCTTC.

This clone appeared a single time. V usage is TRBV4-1 and J usage is TRBJ2-5, with 7 nucleotides matching TRBD1. Germline CDR1 MGHRA, CDR2 YSYEKL. There are 15 residues in the CDR3. The trim removed 0 bases at V and 1 base at J, leaving 2 bases unmatched. The CDR3 protein is CASSQERTGQETQYF. CDR3 DNA: TGCGCCAGCAGCCAAGAGCGGACAGGCCAAGAGACCCAGTACTTC.

The chain's CDR3 is CASSVNRVEQYF. DNA for the CDR3: TGTGCCAGCTCAGTAAACAGGGTCGAGCAGTACTTC. The V and J genes are TRBV18 and TRBJ2-7; possible D gene TRBD1, 6 bases. Per germline, CDR1 KGHSH and CDR2 LQKENI. V was cut by 5 bases and J by 6 bases, with 11 bases left in between. CDR3 length equals 12 residues.

This clone showed up just a few times. The chain links TRBV28 to TRBJ2-7, with D possibly TRBD1 on 6 matching bases. Trimming took 3 bases from V and 2 from J, leaving 14 bases between them. The length of the CDR3 is 15 residues. In germline, CDR1 is MDHEN, CDR2 SYDVKM. The CDR3 nucleotides are TGTGCCAGCAGTTTGGGGGACATACGCGCCTACGAGCAGTACTTC. Protein sequence: CASSLGDIRAYEQYF.

The gene calls are TRBV20-1 and TRBJ2-5; perhaps TRBD1 as D (6 bases). Trimming shortened V by 3 bases and J by 5 bases, and 16 bases separated the two germline ends. The germline CDR1 and CDR2 sequences are DFQATT and SNEGSKA (reference sequence). The CDR3 is 14 residues long. This CDR3 reads CSASKQGFEETQYF. The CDR3 DNA reads as TGCAGTGCTAGTAAACAGGGATTTGAGGAGACCCAGTACTTC.

This clone was seen only once. V and J are TRBV7-2 and TRBJ2-5, with TRBD2 identical over 13 bases. Germline values: CDR1 SGHTA, CDR2 FQGNSA. The J segment lost 5 bases and the V segment lost 4 bases, leaving 10 bases of the junction unmatched. CDR3 length: 17 amino acids. The CDR3 DNA reads TGTGCCAGCAGCTCCAGGACTAGCGGGAGCCGGGGGGAGACCCAGTACTTC. Its translation is CASSSRTSGSRGETQYF.

The J gene is TRBJ2-2, the V gene TRBV13, with D uncertain. The ends were cut back, 0 bases at V and 6 bases at J, with 5 bases in the middle. Germline CDR1 reads PRHDT; CDR2 reads FYEKMQ (reference sequence). The CDR3 is 13 amino acids. CDR3 DNA: TGTGCCAGCAGCTTAGGCCTATCCGGGGAGCTGTTTTTT. It encodes CASSLGLSGELFF.